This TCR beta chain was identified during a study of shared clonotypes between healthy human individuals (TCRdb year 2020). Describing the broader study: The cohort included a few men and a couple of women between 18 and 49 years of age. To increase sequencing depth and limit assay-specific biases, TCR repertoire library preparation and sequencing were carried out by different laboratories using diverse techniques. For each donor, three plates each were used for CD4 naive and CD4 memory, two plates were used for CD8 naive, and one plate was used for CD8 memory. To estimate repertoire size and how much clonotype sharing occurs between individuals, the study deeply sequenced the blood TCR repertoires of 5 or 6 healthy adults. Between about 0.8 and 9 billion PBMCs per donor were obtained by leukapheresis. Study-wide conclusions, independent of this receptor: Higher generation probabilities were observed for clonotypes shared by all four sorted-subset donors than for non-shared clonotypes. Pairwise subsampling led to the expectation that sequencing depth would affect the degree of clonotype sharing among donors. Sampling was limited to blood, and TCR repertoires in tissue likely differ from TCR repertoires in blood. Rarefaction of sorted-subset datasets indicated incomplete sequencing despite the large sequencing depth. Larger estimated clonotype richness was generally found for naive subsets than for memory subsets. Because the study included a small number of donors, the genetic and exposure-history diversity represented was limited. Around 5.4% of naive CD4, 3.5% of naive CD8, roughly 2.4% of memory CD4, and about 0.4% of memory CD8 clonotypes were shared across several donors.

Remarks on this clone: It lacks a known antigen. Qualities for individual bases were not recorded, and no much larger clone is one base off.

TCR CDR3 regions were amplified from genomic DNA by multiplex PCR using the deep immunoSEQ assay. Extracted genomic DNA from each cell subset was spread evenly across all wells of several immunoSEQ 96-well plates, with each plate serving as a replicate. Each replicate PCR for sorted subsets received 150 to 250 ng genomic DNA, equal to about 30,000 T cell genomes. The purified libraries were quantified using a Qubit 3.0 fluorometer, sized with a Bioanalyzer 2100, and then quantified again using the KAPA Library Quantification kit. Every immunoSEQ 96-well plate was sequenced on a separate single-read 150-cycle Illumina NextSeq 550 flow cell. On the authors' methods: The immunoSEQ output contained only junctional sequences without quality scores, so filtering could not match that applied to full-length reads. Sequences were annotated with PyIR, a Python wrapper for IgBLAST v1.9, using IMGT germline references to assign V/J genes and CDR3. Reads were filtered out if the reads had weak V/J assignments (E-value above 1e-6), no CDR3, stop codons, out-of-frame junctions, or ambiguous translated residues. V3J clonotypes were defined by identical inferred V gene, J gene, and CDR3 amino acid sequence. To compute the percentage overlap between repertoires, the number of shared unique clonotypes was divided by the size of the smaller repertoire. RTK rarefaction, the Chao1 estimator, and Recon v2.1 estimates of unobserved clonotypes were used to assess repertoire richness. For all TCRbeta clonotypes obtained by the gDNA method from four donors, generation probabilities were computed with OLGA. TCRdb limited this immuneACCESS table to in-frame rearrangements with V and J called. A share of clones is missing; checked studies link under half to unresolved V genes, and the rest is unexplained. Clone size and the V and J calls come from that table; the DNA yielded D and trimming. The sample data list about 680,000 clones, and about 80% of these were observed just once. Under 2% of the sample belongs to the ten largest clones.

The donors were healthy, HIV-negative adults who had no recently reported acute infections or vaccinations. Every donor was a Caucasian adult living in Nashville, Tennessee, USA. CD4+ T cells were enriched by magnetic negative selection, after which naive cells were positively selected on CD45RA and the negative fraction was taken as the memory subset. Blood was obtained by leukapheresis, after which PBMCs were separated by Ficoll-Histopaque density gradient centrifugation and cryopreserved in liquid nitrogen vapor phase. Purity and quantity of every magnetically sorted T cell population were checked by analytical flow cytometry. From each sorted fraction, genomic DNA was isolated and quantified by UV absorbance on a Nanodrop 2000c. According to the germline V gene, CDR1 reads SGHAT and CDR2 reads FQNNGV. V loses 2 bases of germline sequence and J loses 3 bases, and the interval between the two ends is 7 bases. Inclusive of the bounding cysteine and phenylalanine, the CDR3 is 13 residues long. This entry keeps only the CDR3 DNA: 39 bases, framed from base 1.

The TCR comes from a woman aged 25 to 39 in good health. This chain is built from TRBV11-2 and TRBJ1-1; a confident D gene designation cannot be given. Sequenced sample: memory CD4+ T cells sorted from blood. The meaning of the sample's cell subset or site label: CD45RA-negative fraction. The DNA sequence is TGTGCCAGCAGCTTATTCGGAGACACTGAAGCTTTCTTT. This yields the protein CASSLFGDTEAFF.